These 22 T cell receptor beta chains originate from one sample sequenced in a study of neurological immune-mediated disorders. TCRdb independently ran MiXCR on the 5' RACE reads; one entry per CDR3 protein. The profile covers approximately 16,000 distinct CDR3 sequences, with roughly a fifth appearing a single time and roughly 23% taken by the ten largest. The material sequenced was PBMCs. These TCRs come from a man in his fifties or sixties in good health.

This clonotype has just a few counts. The rearrangement links TRBV28 to TRBJ2-7; possible D gene TRBD2, 6 bases. CDR1 is MDHEN, CDR2 SYDVKM, per germline. Trimming pared 5 bases from V and 6 bases from J, leaving 14 bases between. The CDR3 is 13 residues long. Here the CDR3 DNA reads TGTGCCAGCAGTCGGTCAAGGGGAGGCGAGCAGTACTTC. This gives the protein CASSRSRGGEQYF.

This clonotype appeared many times. The chain links TRBV21-1 to TRBJ2-1. TRBV21-1 is recorded as a pseudogene. This CDR3 is 10 amino acids long. The DNA for the CDR3 is TGTGCCAGGTTCTACAATGAGCAGTTCTTC. This codes for CARFYNEQFF.

This clonotype was observed many times. This CDR3 reads CASSPRTGSYEQYF. CDR3 in DNA: TGTGCCAGCAGCCCCCGGACAGGGTCCTACGAGCAGTACTTC. J is TRBJ2-7 and V is TRBV14; 8 bases align to TRBD1. Germline V CDR1 and CDR2: SGHDN, FVKESK. After removal of 4 bases from V and 1 base from J, the junction contained 3 bases not matched to a gene. The CDR3 totals 14 residues.

This clonotype was seen many times. The chain uses TRBV20-1 and TRBJ2-7, with 11 bases matching TRBD1. After removal of 1 base from V and 3 bases from J, the junction contained 8 bases not matched to a gene. The CDR3 is 16 amino acids. In germline, CDR1 is DFQATT, CDR2 SNEGSKA (reference sequence). This CDR3 is CSARGRPGTGGYEQYF. The CDR3 nucleotides read TGCAGTGCTAGAGGTCGACCCGGGACAGGGGGCTACGAGCAGTACTTC.

This clonotype was seen at least ten times. The J gene is TRBJ2-3, the V gene TRBV7-8; the D gene could be TRBD1 or TRBD2 (5 bases each). This CDR3 is 13 amino acids long. The V end lost 5 bases, the J end lost 4 bases, and 10 bases lay between the germline ends. Germline V gene lookup returns CDR1 SGHVS and CDR2 FQNEAQ. In DNA form, the CDR3 reads TGTGCCAGCAGCCCCCGAGGGGCAGATACGCAGTATTTT. Its translation: CASSPRGADTQYF.

In this sample, this clonotype turned up many times. This chain connects TRBV20-1 to TRBJ2-7; no clear D. V was clipped by 3 bases and J by 3 bases, with 12 bases between them. Germline V gene lookup returns CDR1 DFQATT and CDR2 SNEGSKA (reference sequence). The CDR3 length is 13 residues. Here the CDR3 reads CSASTPSYYEQYF. CDR3 in DNA: TGCAGTGCTAGTACTCCCTCTTACTACGAGCAGTACTTC.

This clonotype was picked up many times. This chain links TRBV7-2 with TRBJ2-7, with D possibly TRBD2 on 5 matching bases. Germline CDR1 reads SGHTA; CDR2 reads FQGNSA. Trimming stripped 0 bases from V and 3 bases from J, with 6 bases between. There are 13 residues in the CDR3. The CDR3 loop is CASSLAGDYEQYF. Here the CDR3 DNA reads TGTGCCAGCAGCTTAGCCGGGGACTACGAGCAGTACTTC.

Details on this clonotype: The junction departs from germline at one end; a sequencing error may be responsible. The chain joins TRBV5-1 to TRBJ2-7; 7 bases line up with TRBD1. The germline V gene encodes CDR1 SGHRS and CDR2 YFSETQ. The CDR3 runs 14 residues. The CDR3: CASSFTGAGGEQYF. The CDR3 nucleotides are TGTGCCAGCAGCTTCACCGGGGCAGGGGGAGAGCAGTACTTC. The full variable domain, rest sourced from reference TRBV5-1 and TRBJ2-7, is KAGVTQTPRYLIKTRGQQVTLSCSPISGHRSVSWYQQTPGQGLQFLFEYFSETQRNKGNFPGRFSGRQFSNSRSEMNVSTLELGDSALYLCASSFTGAGGEQYFGPGTRLTVT.

By its share, this clonotype is medium-sized (0.01 to 0.1%). The chain uses TRBV4-1 and TRBJ1-5; D not resolved. V lost 3 bases and J lost 4, with 10 bases in between. Germline CDR1 reads MGHRA; CDR2 reads YSYEKL. The length of the CDR3 is 14 residues. In DNA form, the CDR3 reads TGCGCCAGCAGCCACCCGGGAGCTAATCAGCCCCAGCATTTT. It codes for CASSHPGANQPQHF.

The rearrangement joins TRBV20-1 to TRBJ2-7; D is perhaps TRBD1 (5 bases). The CDR3 sequence is 12 residues long. Germline V CDR1 and CDR2: DFQATT, SNEGSKA (reference sequence). V was cut by 2 bases and J by 5 bases, with 10 bases left in between. CDR3 amino acids: CSARRTSNEQYF. The CDR3 nucleotides are TGCAGTGCTAGAAGGACAAGCAACGAGCAGTACTTC.

The V and J genes are TRBV6-2 or TRBV6-3 and TRBJ2-4, with 8 bases lining up with TRBD2. Germline values: CDR1 MNHEY, CDR2 SVGEGT. The junction had 10 bases not matched to a gene; V was cut back by 6 bases and J by 0 bases. The length of the CDR3 is 17 residues. The DNA of the CDR3 is TGTGCCAGCAGCTCATCATCCGGGGGGGAAGCCAAAAACATTCAGTACTTC. This gives the protein CASSSSSGGEAKNIQYF.

The CDR3 DNA sequence: TGTGCCAGCAGCTTAGCGTCAGGTCCTAGCTATGGCTACACCTTC. Protein: CASSLASGPSYGYTF. V gene TRBV7-2 combines with J gene TRBJ1-2, with D uncertain. The germline V gene encodes CDR1 SGHTA and CDR2 FQGNSA. Trimming took off 0 bases at V and 4 bases at J, with 12 bases between the two ends. This CDR3 has 15 residues.

This clonotype counts as medium-sized. The chain joins TRBV29-1 to TRBJ2-1; D gene uncertain. Germline V gene data show CDR1 as SQVTM and CDR2 as ANQGSEA. V was pared by 3 bases and J by 0 bases, with 9 bases between. This CDR3 has 14 amino acids. The CDR3 nucleotides are TGCAGCGTTGACAGGTTCGGCTCCTACAATGAGCAGTTCTTC. It is translated as CSVDRFGSYNEQFF.

This clonotype came up many times. This rearrangement joins TRBV7-9 to TRBJ2-7; TRBD1 is a possible D gene (6 bases). Germline V CDR1 and CDR2: SEHNR, FQNEAQ (reference sequence). The CDR3 consists of 15 residues. The V gene lost 4 bases and the J gene lost 7 bases, with 20 bases spanning the gap. The CDR3: CASSSTGFRASEQYF. In nucleotides, the CDR3 is TGTGCCAGCAGCTCAACAGGGTTTAGGGCGTCTGAGCAGTACTTC.

The chain employs TRBV29-1 and TRBJ2-7, with 8 bases identical to TRBD2. This CDR3 is built from 11 residues. Losses at the gene ends were 4 bases for V and 6 bases for J; bases not matched to a gene: 2. Germline loops: CDR1 SQVTM, CDR2 ANQGSEA. CDR3 nucleotides: TGCAGCGTTGCGCGGGAGGTCGAGCAGTACTTC. As protein: CSVAREVEQYF.

This clonotype occurred many times. The chain combines TRBV24-1 with TRBJ2-3; TRBD1 matches at 7 bases. The V gene end was trimmed by 7 bases and the J gene end by 6 bases; junction bases not matched to a gene: 9. Germline CDR1 is KGHDR and CDR2 is SFDVKD. The CDR3 is made up of 14 amino acids. CDR3 coding DNA: TGTGCCACCAGCCGAGACAGGGAGATTGATACGCAGTATTTT. Residues: CATSRDREIDTQYF.

The rearrangement links TRBV6-2 or TRBV6-3 to TRBJ2-2; no definite D call. CDR3 size: 14 residues. CDR1 and CDR2 from the germline V gene are MNHEY and SVGEGT. V was cut by 0 bases and J by 4 bases, with 6 bases left in between. The chain's CDR3 is CASSYSGITGELFF. CDR3 sequence (DNA): TGTGCCAGCAGTTACTCAGGGATCACCGGGGAGCTGTTTTTT.

The CDR3 DNA reads TGTGCCAGCAGCCGGGGGGAGGAGCAGTTCTTC. Translated: CASSRGEEQFF. V usage is TRBV7-9 and J usage is TRBJ2-1, with 7 nucleotides matching TRBD2. The trim removed 5 bases at V and 10 bases at J, leaving 2 bases unmatched. In germline, CDR1 is SEHNR, CDR2 FQNEAQ (reference sequence). The CDR3 runs to 11 residues.

This clonotype was observed many times. In DNA form, the CDR3 reads TGCAGTGCTAGCCCTAGCGGGAGAGCAGATACGCAGTATTTT. It translates to CSASPSGRADTQYF. This chain connects TRBV20-1 to TRBJ2-3; 10 bases agree with TRBD2. This CDR3 is built from 14 residues. Germline V gives CDR1 DFQATT, CDR2 SNEGSKA (reference sequence). Losses at the gene ends were 3 bases for V and 4 bases for J; bases not matched to a gene: 4.

This clonotype was seen repeatedly, ten times or more. This chain uses TRBV4-3 with TRBJ2-7, with a tentative D call TRBD2 (5 bases). V shed 5 bases and J shed 0 bases, with 14 bases lying between them. This CDR3 is built from 15 residues. Per the germline V gene, CDR1 is LGHNA and CDR2 is YSLEER. The CDR3 protein is CASSTDFLSSYEQYF. CDR3 DNA: TGCGCCAGCAGCACGGACTTTTTGAGCTCCTACGAGCAGTACTTC.

This clonotype was recorded at least ten times. The V call is TRBV29-1, the J call TRBJ2-1; D ambiguous. CDR3 size: 10 residues. V was trimmed by 2 bases and J by 12 bases, leaving 8 bases between them. Germline V gene sequence: CDR1 SQVTM, CDR2 ANQGSEA. The CDR3 nucleotides are TGCAGCGTTGAATTGTCAGGGCAGTTCTTC. Amino acid sequence: CSVELSGQFF.

In its sample, this clonotype ranks as medium-sized. The rearrangement joins TRBV29-1 to TRBJ1-2, with D perhaps matching TRBD1 (6 bases). Germline V gene data show CDR1 as SQVTM and CDR2 as ANQGSEA. Between the trimmed V and J ends, which lost 1 base and 4 bases, there was a span of 16 bases. CDR3 length equals 15 residues. The CDR3 coding sequence is TGCAGCGTTGAAGGGGGGGCACCCAGCCTCTATGGCTACACCTTC. This sequence encodes CSVEGGAPSLYGYTF. The entire variable domain, with the rest obtained from reference TRBV29-1 and TRBJ1-2, is as follows: SAVISQKPSRDICQRGTSLTIQCQVDSQVTMMFWYRQQPGQSLTLIATANQGSEATYESGFVIDKFPISRPNLTFSTLTVSNMSPEDSSIYLCSVEGGAPSLYGYTFGSGTRLTVV.